This T cell receptor (beta chain) was observed in a study of cytomegalovirus exposure and HLA in healthy donors. Germline-derived CDR1 and CDR2 are SGHAT and FQNNGV. Trimming cost V 4 bases and J 5 bases, with 20 bases left between them. The CDR3 is 16 amino acids. PCR primers comprised 60 Vbeta and 13 Jbeta primers. The assay was immunoSEQ multiplex PCR, and TCRdb's table has in-frame clones only and misses some. Seen here are around 130,000 clones, around 75% observed once, and the top ten hold roughly 3%. The sample taken for sequencing was PBMCs. The TCR was taken from a man aged 25 to 40 in good health and CMV-seronegative. V and J are TRBV11-2 and TRBJ2-5; weak D call: TRBD2 (6 bases). This CDR3 is CASSSGTGGAVETQYF. The CDR3 DNA sequence: TGTGCCAGCAGCTCCGGTACGGGCGGGGCGGTTGAGACCCAGTACTTC.